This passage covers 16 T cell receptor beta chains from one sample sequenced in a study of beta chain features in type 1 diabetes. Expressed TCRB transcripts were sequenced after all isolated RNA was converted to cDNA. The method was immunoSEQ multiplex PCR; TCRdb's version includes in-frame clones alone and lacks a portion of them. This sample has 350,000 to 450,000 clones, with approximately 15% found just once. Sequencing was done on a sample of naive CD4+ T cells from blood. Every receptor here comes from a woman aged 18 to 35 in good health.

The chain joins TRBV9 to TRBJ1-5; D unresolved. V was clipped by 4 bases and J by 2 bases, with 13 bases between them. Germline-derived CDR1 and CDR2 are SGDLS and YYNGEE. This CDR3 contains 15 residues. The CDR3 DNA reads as TGTGCCAGCAGCCCGGGTCTCTGGGGCAATCAGCCCCAGCATTTT. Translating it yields CASSPGLWGNQPQHF.

The CDR3 nucleotides read TGTGCCAGCAGCTTAGGCCCCCGGGAAGGCGAGCAGTACTTC. Protein: CASSLGPREGEQYF. The rearrangement uses TRBV13 and TRBJ2-7; D is perhaps TRBD2 (5 bases). V lost 0 bases to trimming and J lost 6 bases, with 12 bases between them. The CDR3 has 14 residues. Per germline, CDR1 PRHDT and CDR2 FYEKMQ (reference sequence).

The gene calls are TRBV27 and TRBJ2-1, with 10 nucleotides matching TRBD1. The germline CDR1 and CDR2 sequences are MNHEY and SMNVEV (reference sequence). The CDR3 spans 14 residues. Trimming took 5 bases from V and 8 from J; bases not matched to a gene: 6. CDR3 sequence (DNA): TGTGCCAGCAGTCCGACAGGGGGCGGATATGAGCAGTTCTTC. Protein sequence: CASSPTGGGYEQFF.

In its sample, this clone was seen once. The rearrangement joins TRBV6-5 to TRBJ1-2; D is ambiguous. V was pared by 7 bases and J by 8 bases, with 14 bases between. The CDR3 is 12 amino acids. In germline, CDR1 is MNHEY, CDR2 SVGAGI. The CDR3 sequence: CASKSGEGGYTF. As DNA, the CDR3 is TGTGCCAGCAAAAGCGGGGAAGGAGGCTACACCTTC.

The CDR3 protein is CASSYDRKNTEAFF. The CDR3 DNA follows: TGTGCCAGCAGTTACGACAGAAAGAACACTGAAGCTTTCTTT. This rearrangement joins TRBV6-5 to TRBJ1-1; a weak D match, TRBD1 (5 bases). This CDR3 comprises 14 residues. V was cut by 2 bases and J by 1 base, with 8 bases left in between. Looked up from germline, CDR1 is MNHEY and CDR2 is SVGAGI.

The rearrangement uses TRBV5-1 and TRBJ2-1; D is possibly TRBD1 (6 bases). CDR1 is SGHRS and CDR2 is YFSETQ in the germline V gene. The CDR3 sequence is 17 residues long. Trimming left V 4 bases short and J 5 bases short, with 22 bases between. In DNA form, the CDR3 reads TGCGCCAGCAGCCCCGACAGGCGAGGGGCTAGGAACAATGAGCAGTTCTTC. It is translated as CASSPDRRGARNNEQFF.

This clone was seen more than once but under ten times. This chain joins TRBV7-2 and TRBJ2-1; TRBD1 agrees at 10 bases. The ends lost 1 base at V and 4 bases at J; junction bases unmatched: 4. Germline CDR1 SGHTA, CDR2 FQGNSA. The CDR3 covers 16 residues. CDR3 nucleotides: TGTGCCAGCAGCTTAGGGGGACAGGGGATTTACAATGAGCAGTTCTTC. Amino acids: CASSLGGQGIYNEQFF. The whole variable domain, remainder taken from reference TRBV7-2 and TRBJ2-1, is GAGVSQSPSNKVTEKGKDVELRCDPISGHTALYWYRQSLGQGLEFLIYFQGNSAPDKSGLPSDRFSAERTGGSVSTLTIQRTQQEDSAVYLCASSLGGQGIYNEQFFGPGTRLTVL.

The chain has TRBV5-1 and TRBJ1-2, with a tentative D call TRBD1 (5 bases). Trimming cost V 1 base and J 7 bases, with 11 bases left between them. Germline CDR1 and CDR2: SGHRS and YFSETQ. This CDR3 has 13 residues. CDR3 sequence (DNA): TGCGCCAGCAGCTTGTCGGGGGTCTCTGGCTACACCTTC. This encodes CASSLSGVSGYTF.

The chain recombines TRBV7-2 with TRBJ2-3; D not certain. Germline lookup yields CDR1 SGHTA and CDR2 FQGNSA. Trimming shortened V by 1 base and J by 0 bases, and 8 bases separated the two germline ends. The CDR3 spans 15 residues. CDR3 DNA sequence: TGTGCCAGCAGCTTAGATGCAGTTAGCACAGATACGCAGTATTTT. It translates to CASSLDAVSTDTQYF.

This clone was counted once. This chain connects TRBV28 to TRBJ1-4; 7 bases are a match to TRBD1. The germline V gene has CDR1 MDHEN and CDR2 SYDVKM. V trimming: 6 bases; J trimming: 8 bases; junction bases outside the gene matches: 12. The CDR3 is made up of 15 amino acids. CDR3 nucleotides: TGTGCCAGCAGGGACACAGGGGAAGATTGGGAAAAACTGTTTTTT. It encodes CASRDTGEDWEKLFF.

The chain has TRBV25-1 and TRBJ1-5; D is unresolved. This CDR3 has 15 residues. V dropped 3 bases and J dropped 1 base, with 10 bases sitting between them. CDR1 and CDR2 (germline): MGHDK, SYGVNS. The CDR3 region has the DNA TGTGCCAGCAGTGAGAGGCGGAAGAGCAATCAGCCCCAGCATTTT. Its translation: CASSERRKSNQPQHF.

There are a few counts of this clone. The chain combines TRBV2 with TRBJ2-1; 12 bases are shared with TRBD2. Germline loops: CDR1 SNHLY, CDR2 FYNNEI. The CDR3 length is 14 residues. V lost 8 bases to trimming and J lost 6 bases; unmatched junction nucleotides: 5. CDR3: CASRRTSGTNEQFF. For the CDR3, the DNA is TGTGCCAGCCGACGGACTAGCGGGACCAATGAGCAGTTCTTC.

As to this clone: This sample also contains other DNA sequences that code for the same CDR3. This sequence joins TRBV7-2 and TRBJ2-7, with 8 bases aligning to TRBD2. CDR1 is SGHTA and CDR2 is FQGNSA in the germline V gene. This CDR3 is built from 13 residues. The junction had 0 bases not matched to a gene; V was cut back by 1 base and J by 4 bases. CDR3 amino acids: CASSLGLAYEQYF. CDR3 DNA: TGTGCCAGCAGCTTAGGACTAGCGTACGAGCAGTACTTC.

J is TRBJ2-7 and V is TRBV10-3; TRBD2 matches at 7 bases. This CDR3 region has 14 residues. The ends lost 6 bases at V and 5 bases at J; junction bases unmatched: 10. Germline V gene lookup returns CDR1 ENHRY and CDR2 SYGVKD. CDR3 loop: CAISLADSGHEQYF. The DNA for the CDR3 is TGTGCCATCAGCCTAGCGGACTCGGGGCACGAGCAGTACTTC.

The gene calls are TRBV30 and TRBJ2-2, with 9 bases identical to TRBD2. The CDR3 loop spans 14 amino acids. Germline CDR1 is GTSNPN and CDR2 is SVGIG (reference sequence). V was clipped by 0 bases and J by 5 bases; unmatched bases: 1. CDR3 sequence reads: CAWSVTSGTGELFF. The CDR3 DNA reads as TGTGCCTGGAGTGTCACTAGCGGGACCGGGGAGCTGTTTTTT.

The chain's CDR3 is CASSLWTSGSYEQYF. CDR3 nucleotide sequence: TGTGCCAGCAGTCTCTGGACTAGCGGGAGTTACGAGCAGTACTTC. The rearrangement uses TRBV28 and TRBJ2-7; TRBD2 agrees at 13 bases. CDR1 MDHEN and CDR2 SYDVKM come from the germline V gene. The CDR3 has 15 amino acids. V shed 5 bases and J 4 bases; nucleotides not matched to a gene: 5.